The rows below give T cell receptor beta chains drawn from one sample of a study of cytomegalovirus exposure and HLA in healthy donors. The repertoire was sequenced with immunoSEQ multiplex PCR; TCRdb's copy has only in-frame clones and lacks some. The repertoire holds 150,000 to 200,000 clones, with more than 65% as singletons. The source material was PBMCs. The receptor source for this set is a woman aged 25 to 45 in good health and CMV-seronegative. Each CDR3 is given with its conserved first and last residue. A D gene is named only where the DNA matches it firmly.

d_gene | j_gene | v_gene | CDR3aa
NA | TRBJ2-5 | TRBV2 | CASSDAGQETQYF
TRBD2 | TRBJ2-1 | TRBV7-3 | CASSLISGTSSAEQFF
TRBD2 | TRBJ2-1 | TRBV2 | CASSVLASYNEQFF
NA | TRBJ2-7 | TRBV21-1 | CASSKAGQGRFSVTYEQYF
TRBD1 | TRBJ2-7 | TRBV13 | CASSQTTGQSYEQYF
TRBD1 | TRBJ2-2 | TRBV29-1 | CSGRTGVDTGELFF
NA | TRBJ2-1 | TRBV29-1 | CSVEWAGVFFSGYNEQFF
TRBD2 | TRBJ2-1 | TRBV5-1 | CASSLSLAGYNEQFF
NA | TRBJ2-1 | TRBV7-3 | CASSLLSGDEQFF
NA | TRBJ2-5 | TRBV7-2 | CASRVRGMETQYF
NA | TRBJ1-5 | TRBV7-9 | CASSLATSGQPQHF
NA | TRBJ2-5 | TRBV7-7 | CASSLGTVAGETQYF
NA | TRBJ1-4 | TRBV19 | CASSITRYNEKLFF
TRBD2 | TRBJ2-4 | TRBV5-1 | CASKRVAGEAPFQYF
TRBD1 | TRBJ1-1 | TRBV7-9 | CASSLGTGGNTEAFF
NA | TRBJ1-4 | TRBV6-5 | CASSSAGRPNEKLFF
NA | TRBJ1-5 | TRBV15 | CATSRVTGSNQPQHF
NA | TRBJ1-2 | TRBV19 | CASSELGPLLGYTF
NA | TRBJ1-2 | TRBV7-8 | CASSLDPTSHGYTF
NA | TRBJ1-1 | TRBV19 | CASTPEVGRGNTEAFF
TRBD1 | TRBJ2-7 | TRBV9 | CASSEGGQGLYEQYF
NA | TRBJ1-1 | TRBV30 | CAWSKGAGTEAFF
TRBD2 | TRBJ2-1 | TRBV5-1 | CASSWDGGRVEQFF
NA | TRBJ1-2 | TRBV20-1 | CSAYTGTGYTF